This T cell receptor (beta chain) was observed in a study of metastatic and nonmetastatic thyroid tumors. Study-level results: Malignant thyroid tumors reportedly exceeded benign nodules significantly in TCR beta diversity, with the difference appearing in blood and tumor.

V lost 5 bases, J lost 5 bases, and 10 bases lay in between. This CDR3 contains 13 residues. Germline values: CDR1 SGHRS, CDR2 YFSETQ. TCRdb reassembled clones from the PCR reads with MiXCR. The sample has around 19,000 clones; 15% are singletons. Many counts were recorded for this clone. Its antigen is still unknown. Thyroid surgery had not been preceded by any treatment in any patient. Sequenced input: blood. The clonotype originates from a female donor with papillary thyroid cancer or a benign thyroid nodule (not recorded which). Some clones in this sample may be carry-over from other donors' samples. The V gene is TRBV5-1, the J gene TRBJ2-2; no clear D. DNA of the CDR3: TGCGCCAGCAGAACTGAGACTACCGGGGAGCTGTTTTTT. The encoded protein is CASRTETTGELFF.